This T cell receptor (beta chain) came from a study of blood T cell repertoires in COVID-19 (TCRdb year 2020). General notes on the study: Samples from collaborators originated in the United States, Italy and Spain and spanned both the acute and convalescent phases of COVID-19. The prospective study material was composed of cDNA or gDNA derived from T cells, B-cell-depleted T cells, or PBMCs. The dataset comprised deeply sampled blood TCRbeta repertoires from subjects exposed to, actively infected with, or recovered from COVID-19. The repertoires were made available in a free public database intended to serve as a resource for research on the immune response to SARS-CoV-2. Samples were obtained from the ongoing ImmuneRACE study (first 160 participants) and from 1,254 subjects provided by 6 global collaborators. The sample metadata nearly always contained a de-identified subject ID, COVID-19 status, age in years and sex. Where available, HLA class I and class II types were taken from metadata supplied by the sample provider and were not determined by assay-based typing.

Its CDR3 holds 11 amino acids, cysteine through phenylalanine. Of the read, only the CDR3 DNA is kept; its 33 bases are in frame from base 1. V is reduced by 5 bases and J by 4 bases, leaving a spacing of 8 bases between them. CDR1 and CDR2 are drawn from the germline V gene (reference sequence): GTSNPN, SVGIG. In the prospective study, participants were roughly 18 to 100 years old, resided in about two dozen geographic areas of the United States, and were enrolled through a virtual design. To assign participants to cohorts, the prospective study relied on clinical history that participants themselves reported in a screening survey and a study questionnaire. ImmuneRACE Cohort 3 recovered participants were defined by two consecutive negative NP/OP PCR tests, healthcare professional clearance, or symptom resolution. Mobile phlebotomists in the prospective study collected whole blood, serum and a nasopharyngeal or oropharyngeal swab from every participant. Prospective study participants could optionally give additional blood draws and questionnaires over an approximately 2-month period. Blood samples from the prospective study were shipped frozen or at room temperature prior to DNA extraction.

What the study reported, not specific to this receptor: Clinical and demographic metadata were provided uncurated, with the amount varying by source and participant.

The immunoSEQ Assay, a bias-controlled multiplex PCR, was used to amplify TCRbeta CDR3 regions from genomic DNA. Regarding the original processing steps: The number of nucleated cells in each sample was estimated from the amplification of reference gene primers within the assay. To quantify the absolute abundance of each unique TCRbeta CDR3 rearrangement, sequence reads were collapsed and filtered. Productive Simpson clonality was computed per sample as the square root of Simpson's diversity index over productive rearrangements. What TCRdb holds here is the immuneACCESS table cut down to in-frame rearrangements. Part of the clones is not present; checked against another copy, under half of the missing clones reflect an unresolved V gene, and the others are unexplained. V, J and clone size are taken as reported in that table, and D and trimming were inferred from the DNA itself. The sample records roughly 330,000 clones, approximately 87% of which are singletons. Jointly, the top ten make up approximately 5% of the sample.

In the case of this clone: Its antigen is unknown. Base qualities were left out, and no much larger clone turns up one base away.

Sequencing used PBMCs or T cells enriched from blood (not recorded which). The sequence came from a woman aged 30 to 39 who had recovered from COVID-19. The V and J genes are TRBV30 and TRBJ2-5; the D gene cannot be resolved reliably. The CDR3: CAWGLGETQYF. The DNA reads as follows: TGTGCCTGGGGTCTCGGAGAGACCCAGTACTTC.